This T cell receptor (beta chain) was retrieved from a study of radiotherapy plus CTLA-4 blockade in lung cancer. About the research overall: For 15% to 20% of patients, objective responses occurred, and about 33% had disease control.

General study findings and limits: Tumor-origin TCR clones grew in blood after radiotherapy plus ipilimumab.

Sequencing was performed with immunoSEQ multiplex PCR; in TCRdb, only in-frame clones are kept and a portion is missing. The table shows approximately 33,000 clones, with 70% to 80% occurring only once. This clone was observed a few times. Its target is not known. The length of the CDR3 is 13 residues. Germline V lookup: CDR1 SEHNR, CDR2 FQNEAQ (reference sequence). V gave up 6 bases and J gave up 1 base, with 10 bases separating them. The chain has TRBV7-9 and TRBJ2-7; D uncertain. This TCR derives from a human donor with non-small cell lung cancer who had stable disease on radiotherapy plus ipilimumab. The source was peripheral blood, collected from a patient treated with radiotherapy plus ipilimumab. For the CDR3, the DNA is TGTGCCAGCAGTTCACAGAAATCCTACGAGCAGTACTTC. Protein sequence: CASSSQKSYEQYF.